Each of the 32 T cell receptor beta chains below was sequenced from the same sample in a study of T cells in Graves' hyperthyroidism and ophthalmopathy. TCR beta CDR3 regions were amplified from RNA transcripts. Initially, a first-round RT-PCR of the TCR CDR3 employed the HTBI primer set. TCRdb re-analysed the multiplex PCR reads in MiXCR, keeping a single row per CDR3 protein. Among 300,000 to 450,000 distinct CDR3 sequences listed, less than 15% were seen once. The sequencing input was blood. Receptors were obtained from a woman aged 18-30 years with Graves' hyperthyroidism.

This clonotype was observed at least ten times. This chain links TRBV12-3 or TRBV12-4 with TRBJ1-1; D might be TRBD1 (5 bases). The V end lost 5 bases, the J end lost 7 bases, and 17 bases lay between the germline ends. The CDR3 contains 14 residues. In DNA, the CDR3 is TGTGCCAGCAGTCCACACACAGGCCTAGGTGAAGCTTTCTTT. This encodes CASSPHTGLGEAFF.

This clonotype has a handful of counts. The chain recombines TRBV7-9 with TRBJ2-7; D is ambiguous. Trimming stripped 1 base from V and 0 bases from J, with 13 bases between. This CDR3 comprises 16 residues. Germline V gene lookup returns CDR1 SEHNR and CDR2 FQNEAQ (reference sequence). Here the CDR3 DNA reads TGTGCCAGCAGCTTAGATCGGGTCTTCAGCTCCTACGAGCAGTACTTC. This gives the protein CASSLDRVFSSYEQYF.

This clonotype occurred many times. The chain combines TRBV11-2 with TRBJ1-1; D possibly corresponds to TRBD1 (5 bases). The CDR3 loop spans 16 amino acids. CDR1 SGHAT and CDR2 FQNNGV come from the germline V gene. V lost 4 bases and J lost 0, with 15 bases in between. CDR3 DNA sequence: TGTGCCAGCAGCTCTCTAACCGGGACTTTGAACACTGAAGCTTTCTTT. It codes for CASSSLTGTLNTEAFF.

This clonotype appeared many times. The V call is TRBV5-8, the J call TRBJ1-1, with unresolved D. V lost 2 bases and J 1 base, leaving 9 bases between the germline ends. The CDR3 runs 14 residues. CDR1 and CDR2 (germline): SGHTS, YDEGEE. The chain's CDR3 is CASSLLPTNTEAFF. CDR3 coding DNA: TGTGCCAGCAGCTTACTCCCCACGAACACTGAAGCTTTCTTT.

The gene calls are TRBV4-1 and TRBJ2-4; either TRBD1 or TRBD2 may fit D (6 bases each). This CDR3 contains 15 residues. The germline gives CDR1 MGHRA, CDR2 YSYEKL. Trimming pared 0 bases from V and 7 bases from J, leaving 13 bases between. The CDR3 nucleotides are TGCGCCAGCAGCCAAGATTTAGGGGGGAGGAACATTCAGTACTTC. Translated: CASSQDLGGRNIQYF.

The CDR3: CASSSGQGFGSTEAFF. CDR3 nucleotides: TGTGCCAGCAGCTCCGGACAGGGGTTTGGTAGCACTGAAGCTTTCTTT. V gene TRBV12-3 or TRBV12-4 combines with J gene TRBJ1-1, with TRBD1 matching over 9 bases. The ends lost 6 bases at V and 4 bases at J; junction bases unmatched: 12. The CDR3 sequence is 16 residues long.

This clonotype showed up many times. V is TRBV7-2 and J is TRBJ2-1; 12 nucleotides align to TRBD2. CDR1 is SGHTA and CDR2 is FQGNSA in the germline V gene. This CDR3 spans 14 amino acids. Germline trimming cut 3 bases from V and 8 bases from J; bases unmatched to any gene: 2. The CDR3 sequence: CASSLTSGRHEQFF. DNA of the CDR3: TGTGCCAGCAGCTTGACTAGCGGGAGACATGAGCAGTTCTTC.

There are many counts of this clonotype. This rearrangement joins TRBV6-2 or TRBV6-3 to TRBJ1-5, with D maybe TRBD1 (5 bases). Germline loops: CDR1 MNHEY, CDR2 SVGEGT. The CDR3 sequence is 17 residues long. Between the trimmed V and J ends, which lost 8 bases and 1 base, there was a span of 21 bases. As DNA, the CDR3 is TGTGCCAGCCAGACGGGGGGGACCCAAAGAAGCAATCAGCCCCAGCATTTT. This encodes CASQTGGTQRSNQPQHF.

At least ten counts were recorded for this clonotype. The chain uses TRBV7-3 and TRBJ2-7; 8 bases align to TRBD1. There are 13 residues in the CDR3. The V gene end was trimmed by 11 bases and the J gene end by 5 bases; junction bases not matched to a gene: 11. CDR1 is SGHTA and CDR2 is FQGTGA in the germline V gene. The CDR3 sequence is CASGTDREDEQYF. CDR3 in DNA: TGTGCCTCCGGTACGGACAGGGAGGACGAGCAGTACTTC.

In its sample, this clonotype was seen many times. CDR3 region: CASSVRTGTGDYEQYF. In nucleotides, the CDR3 is TGTGCCAGCAGTGTAAGAACCGGGACTGGGGACTACGAGCAGTACTTC. The gene calls are TRBV6-2 or TRBV6-3 and TRBJ2-7; maybe TRBD2 (6 bases). Germline V gene data show CDR1 as MNHEY and CDR2 as SVGEGT. V was clipped by 5 bases and J by 3 bases, with 20 bases between them. This CDR3 region has 16 residues.

At least ten counts were recorded for this clonotype. The V call is TRBV7-9, the J call TRBJ2-5; 7 nucleotides line up with TRBD2. With V trimmed by 6 bases and J by 5 bases, 12 bases remained unmatched. This CDR3 contains 15 residues. From germline, CDR1 is SEHNR and CDR2 FQNEAQ (reference sequence). The CDR3 DNA is TGTGCCAGCAGTAAGACTCGTGGGGGGGGGGAGACCCAGTACTTC. It encodes CASSKTRGGGETQYF.

This clonotype was observed many times. This sequence joins TRBV27 and TRBJ1-5; D remains unclear. Germline V gives CDR1 MNHEY, CDR2 SMNVEV (reference sequence). Trimming removed 3 bases at V and 0 bases at J, with 15 bases between. The CDR3 is 17 amino acids. CDR3: CASSFGVGPYSNQPQHF. CDR3 bases: TGTGCCAGCAGTTTCGGTGTAGGGCCCTATAGCAATCAGCCCCAGCATTTT.

This clonotype occurred many times. The V call is TRBV5-1, the J call TRBJ2-1; 10 bases fit TRBD2. V lost 4 bases, J lost 4 bases, and 5 bases stayed unmatched. The CDR3 spans 15 residues. CDR1 and CDR2 (germline): SGHRS, YFSETQ. This CDR3 is CASSQGTSVYNEQFF. The CDR3 DNA is TGCGCCAGCAGCCAAGGGACTAGCGTTTACAATGAGCAGTTCTTC. Looking up the rest from reference TRBV5-1 and TRBJ2-1 gives the full variable domain: KAGVTQTPRYLIKTRGQQVTLSCSPISGHRSVSWYQQTPGQGLQFLFEYFSETQRNKGNFPGRFSGRQFSNSRSEMNVSTLELGDSALYLCASSQGTSVYNEQFFGPGTRLTVL.

Ten or more counts support this clonotype. The gene calls are TRBV7-9 and TRBJ1-3; no clear D. Germline CDR1 SEHNR, CDR2 FQNEAQ (reference sequence). Deletions cut 5 bases from V and 3 bases from J, with 8 bases between. The CDR3 has 13 residues. The CDR3 reads CASSGSGGNTIYF. In nucleotides, the CDR3 is TGTGCCAGCAGCGGAAGTGGTGGAAACACCATATATTTT.

This clonotype was detected ten times or more. V usage is TRBV20-1 and J usage is TRBJ2-1; TRBD2 is a possible D gene (6 bases). Trimming left V 5 bases short and J 2 bases short, with 16 bases between. Germline V gene sequence: CDR1 DFQATT, CDR2 SNEGSKA (reference sequence). The CDR3 spans 15 residues. CDR3 protein: CSAQVGASAYNEQFF. The CDR3 DNA sequence: TGCAGTGCTCAGGTCGGGGCTAGCGCCTACAATGAGCAGTTCTTC.

This clonotype was counted ten times or more. V gene TRBV7-2 combines with J gene TRBJ1-5, with TRBD1 as a possible D gene (5 bases). Trimming pared 0 bases from V and 11 bases from J, leaving 11 bases between. The CDR3 runs 13 residues. In germline, CDR1 is SGHTA, CDR2 FQGNSA. The CDR3 loop is CASSLAGEGSQHF. CDR3 sequence (DNA): TGTGCCAGCAGCTTAGCGGGGGAGGGGTCCCAGCATTTT.

The table lists this clonotype with many counts. The chain uses TRBV4-1 and TRBJ1-2; D is undetermined. CDR3 length: 13 residues. In germline, CDR1 is MGHRA, CDR2 YSYEKL. The V end was cut by 0 bases, the J end by 8 bases, with 10 bases between. The CDR3 loop reads CASSQDLGQGYTF. CDR3 sequence (DNA): TGCGCCAGCAGCCAAGATCTCGGTCAGGGCTACACCTTC.

J is TRBJ1-2 and V is TRBV6-1; 10 nucleotides line up with TRBD1. The germline gives CDR1 MNHNS, CDR2 SASEGT. The CDR3 is 15 amino acids. The ends lost 5 bases at V and 1 base at J; junction bases unmatched: 4. CDR3 sequence (DNA): TGTGCCAGCAGTTCGGACAGGGGGTTTAACTATGGCTACACCTTC. Translating gives CASSSDRGFNYGYTF.

The chain uses TRBV4-3 and TRBJ2-2, with 11 bases aligning to TRBD2. The germline V gene has CDR1 LGHNA and CDR2 YSLEER. The junction had 9 bases not matched to a gene; V was cut back by 4 bases and J by 5 bases. The CDR3 runs 17 residues. The chain's CDR3 is CASSPTLAGGDTGELFF. CDR3 bases: TGCGCCAGCAGCCCTACCCTAGCGGGAGGTGATACCGGGGAGCTGTTTTTT.

This clonotype occurred a few times. The rearrangement links TRBV6-1 to TRBJ1-2, with no clear D. The V and J ends lost 7 bases and 6 bases respectively, with 6 bases between them. Germline CDR1 and CDR2: MNHNS and SASEGT. The CDR3 spans 10 residues. CDR3 sequence (DNA): TGTGCCAGCAAAAAAAATGGCTACACCTTC. This gives the protein CASKKNGYTF.

Ten or more counts support this clonotype. The chain joins TRBV10-3 to TRBJ2-6, with 8 bases fitting TRBD2. V shed 3 bases, J shed 2 bases, and the junction held 0 bases outside the gene matches. Germline V gives CDR1 ENHRY, CDR2 SYGVKD. This CDR3 spans 15 amino acids. The CDR3 nucleotides read TGTGCCATCAGTGAAGCGGGAGCTGGGGCCAACGTCCTGACTTTC. Protein sequence: CAISEAGAGANVLTF.

This clonotype was detected many times. This chain connects TRBV28 to TRBJ1-5; D gene ambiguous. V lost 3 bases and J lost 2, with 8 bases in between. Germline lookup yields CDR1 MDHEN and CDR2 SYDVKM. This CDR3 has 14 amino acids. CDR3: CASSLGLGNQPQHF. The CDR3 DNA sequence: TGTGCCAGCAGTTTGGGTCTGGGCAATCAGCCCCAGCATTTT.

This clonotype was recorded many times. V and J are TRBV28 and TRBJ1-5; D gene ambiguous. CDR1 and CDR2 from the germline V gene are MDHEN and SYDVKM. The CDR3 length is 13 residues. Trimming removed 8 bases at V and 6 bases at J, with 14 bases between. The DNA of the CDR3 is TGTGCCAGCGTGATTTCACCCTCTCAGCCCCAGCATTTT. Amino acids: CASVISPSQPQHF.

This clonotype showed up just a few times. The CDR3, as DNA: TGTGCCAGCAGTGATCGAGCTGTGGGGAACACCGGGGAGCTGTTTTTT. This encodes CASSDRAVGNTGELFF. V and J are TRBV25-1 and TRBJ2-2; D unclear. Trimming shortened V by 3 bases and J by 1 base, and 12 bases separated the two germline ends. The CDR3 contains 16 residues. CDR1 is MGHDK and CDR2 is SYGVNS in the germline V gene.

Comment on this clonotype: A much larger clone differs from this one at a single base, so this may be a read error. This sequence joins TRBV9 and TRBJ2-5, with D perhaps TRBD1 (5 bases). This CDR3 region has 13 residues. Trimming cost V 3 bases and J 5 bases, with 11 bases left between them. Germline-derived CDR1 and CDR2 are SGDLS and YYNGEE. The CDR3 DNA follows: TGTGCCAGCAGCGCAGGGTTTACGGAGACCCAGTACTTC. Its translation is CASSAGFTETQYF.

A word on this clonotype: At one end the junction does not follow the germline gene, possibly because of a read error. The chain joins TRBV28 to TRBJ2-2; tentatively, D is TRBD2 (5 bases). The CDR3 runs to 16 residues. Per the germline V gene, CDR1 is MDHEN and CDR2 is SYDVKM. CDR3 loop: CASSLLGREGTGEQFF. Written as DNA, the CDR3 is TGTGCCAGCAGTTTATTAGGCCGAGAGGGTACCGGGGAGCAGTTTTTT.

Ten or more counts support this clonotype. J is TRBJ2-7 and V is TRBV5-1; TRBD2 matches 7 bases. The CDR3 covers 13 residues. The J segment lost 2 bases and the V segment lost 4 bases, leaving 3 bases of the junction unmatched. CDR1 is SGHRS, CDR2 YFSETQ, per germline. The CDR3 DNA is TGCGCCAGCAGCGCTAGCGGCACCTACGAGCAGTACTTC. It translates to CASSASGTYEQYF.

This clonotype was counted many times. This chain links TRBV11-2 with TRBJ2-2, with D hard to call. The CDR3 loop spans 15 amino acids. Germline lookup yields CDR1 SGHAT and CDR2 FQNNGV. Trimming left V 5 bases short and J 1 base short, with 11 bases between. In DNA, the CDR3 is TGTGCCAGCAGCCCTGATTGGGGGAACACCGGGGAGCTGTTTTTT. Its protein is CASSPDWGNTGELFF.

This rearrangement joins TRBV29-1 to TRBJ1-2; D gene uncertain. This CDR3 comprises 14 residues. Germline CDR1 and CDR2: SQVTM and ANQGSEA. Trimming shortened V by 4 bases and J by 1 base, and 13 bases separated the two germline ends. The CDR3 DNA reads as TGCAGCGTTGTATGGCAAGGAAATAACTATGGCTACACCTTC. This gives the protein CSVVWQGNNYGYTF.

This clonotype was detected many times. This chain connects TRBV6-2 or TRBV6-3 to TRBJ2-1, with D possibly called TRBD1 or TRBD2 (6 bases each). In germline, CDR1 is MNHEY, CDR2 SVGEGT. Trimming shortened V by 10 bases and J by 0 bases, and 13 bases separated the two germline ends. The CDR3 length is 14 residues. CDR3 loop: CATGGQSSYNEQFF. CDR3 bases: TGTGCCACTGGGGGGCAAAGCTCCTACAATGAGCAGTTCTTC.

This clonotype has a handful of counts. The chain employs TRBV5-1 and TRBJ1-2, with D perhaps TRBD1 (5 bases). Germline loops: CDR1 SGHRS, CDR2 YFSETQ. The germline V and J ends were trimmed by 0 bases and 6 bases, with 21 bases remaining between them. The CDR3 length is 17 residues. This chain's CDR3 is CASSLALSGGASDGYTF. Written as DNA, the CDR3 is TGCGCCAGCAGCTTGGCTTTAAGCGGGGGAGCGTCAGATGGCTACACCTTC.

The chain combines TRBV4-1 with TRBJ2-7; a weak D match, TRBD1 (6 bases). The CDR3 runs 15 residues. V lost 0 bases and J lost 3, with 12 bases in between. CDR1 is MGHRA and CDR2 is YSYEKL in the germline V gene. CDR3 nucleotide sequence: TGCGCCAGCAGCCAAGAGTTACAGGGATTCTACGAGCAGTACTTC. It codes for CASSQELQGFYEQYF.